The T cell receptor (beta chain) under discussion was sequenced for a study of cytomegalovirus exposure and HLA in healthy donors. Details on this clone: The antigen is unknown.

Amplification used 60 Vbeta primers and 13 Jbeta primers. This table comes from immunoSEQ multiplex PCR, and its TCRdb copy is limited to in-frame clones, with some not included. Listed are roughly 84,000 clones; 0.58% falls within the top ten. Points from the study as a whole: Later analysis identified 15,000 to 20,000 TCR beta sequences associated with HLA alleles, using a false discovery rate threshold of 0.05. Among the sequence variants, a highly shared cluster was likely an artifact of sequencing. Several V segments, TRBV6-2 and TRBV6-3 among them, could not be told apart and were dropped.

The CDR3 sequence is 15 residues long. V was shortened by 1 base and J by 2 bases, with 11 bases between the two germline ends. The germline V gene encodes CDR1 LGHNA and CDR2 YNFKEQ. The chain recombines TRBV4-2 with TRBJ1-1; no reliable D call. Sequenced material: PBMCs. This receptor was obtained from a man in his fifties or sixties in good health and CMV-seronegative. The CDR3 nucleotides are TGTGCCAGCAGCCAAGTTCAGGCAGACAACACTGAAGCTTTCTTT. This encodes CASSQVQADNTEAFF.